This T cell receptor (beta chain) appears in the sequencing data of a study of CD8 T cells in Susac syndrome. V was shortened by 3 bases and J by 4 bases, with 10 bases between the two germline ends. The CDR3 extends over 14 amino acids. The germline V gene has CDR1 KGHSH and CDR2 LQKENI. A quantity of about 0.5 to 1 ug RNA underwent reverse transcription using random hexamers. immunoSEQ multiplex PCR amplified TCR beta CDR3 across 54 Vbeta, 13 Jbeta. TCRdb re-called the immunoSEQ multiplex PCR reads through MiXCR, storing one row per CDR3 protein. The data hold around 170,000 distinct CDR3 sequences, with around 93% observed a single time.

The genes are TRBV18 and TRBJ1-5; D perhaps matches TRBD1 (5 bases). This clonotype was sampled from a human donor with Susac syndrome. The sample taken for sequencing was CD8+ T cells from PBMCs. The DNA of the CDR3 is TGTGCCAGCTCACCCTCACCAGGGAATCAGCCCCAGCATTTT. Amino acids: CASSPSPGNQPQHF.